The rows below give T cell receptor beta chains drawn from one sample of a study of control samples from healthy donors and cancer patients. Sequencing used immunoSEQ multiplex PCR; TCRdb keeps in-frame clones, though not all of them. The sample consists of 150,000 to 200,000 clones, around 87% of them appearing once. Input material: blood. The receptors originated from a woman aged 45-60 years in good health. Each CDR3 is given with its conserved first and last residue. The D gene is left open where the match is weak. Clone size is given for some rows only: seen once, a few or many times, or a class if the clone is expanded.

>-|TRBJ2-1|-|TRBV6-6
TGTGCCAGCAGTTACACCAGGGGGGCCTACAATGAGCAGTTCTTC
CASSYTRGAYNEQFF
>-|TRBJ1-5|-|TRBV30
TGTGCCTGGAGTAAACCGCGGACAGACCCCAATCAGCCCCAGCATTTT
CAWSKPRTDPNQPQHF
>-|TRBJ2-5|few|TRBV6-5
TGTGCCAGCAGTTACGCCAGGGGGGTGGAGACCCAGTACTTC
CASSYARGVETQYF
>-|TRBJ1-4|-|TRBV12-3/TRBV12-4
TGTGCCAGCGGGGACGAAAAACTGTTTTTT
CASGDEKLFF
>-|TRBJ1-1|once|TRBV3-1/TRBV3-2
TGTGCCAGCACCTGGGCCCGGTGGGGGACTGAAGCTTTCTTT
CASTWARWGTEAFF
>-|TRBJ1-1|-|TRBV20-1
TGCAGTGCTAGTATCCGATCTGTGAGGGTTTCTGAAGCTTTCTTT
CSASIRSVRVSEAFF
>-|TRBJ2-1|once|TRBV9
TGTGCCAGCAGCGTTGGGCAGGGGCACGTGGATGAGCAGTTCTTC
CASSVGQGHVDEQFF
>TRBD1|TRBJ2-3|-|TRBV6-5
TGTGCCAGCACCCCGGGACAGGGTACAGATACGCAGTATTTT
CASTPGQGTDTQYF
>-|TRBJ2-1|-|TRBV9
TGTGCCAGCAGCGTAGCCCTCCGGGGTCGGTCCTACAATGAGCAGTTCTTC
CASSVALRGRSYNEQFF
>-|TRBJ1-2|-|TRBV5-1
TGCGCCAGCAGCTTGGCCGCAGGGTTTGGCTATGGCTACACCTTC
CASSLAAGFGYGYTF
>-|TRBJ1-2|-|TRBV12-3/TRBV12-4
TGTGCCAGCAGTTCCAGGACCGGATCCGGCTACACCTTC
CASSSRTGSGYTF
>TRBD2|TRBJ2-1|few|TRBV6-5
TGTGCCAGCAGACCTAAGCGGGACCCCTACAATGAGCAGTTCTTC
CASRPKRDPYNEQFF
>TRBD1|TRBJ1-1|-|TRBV5-1
TGCGCCAGCAGCCCTAGACAGGGTCTAGGGACTGAAGCTTTCTTT
CASSPRQGLGTEAFF
>-|TRBJ1-1|-|TRBV6-1
TGTGCCAGCAGTGTTCAAGGGCCCGGGGAGGGGATTAACACTGAAGCTTTCTTT
CASSVQGPGEGINTEAFF
>-|TRBJ2-7|-|TRBV7-2
TGTGCCAGCCAACCCAAGAATACCTACGAGCAGTACTTC
CASQPKNTYEQYF